These 10 T cell receptor beta chains came from one sample sequenced in a study of T-cell memory formation after mild COVID-19. TCRdb used MiXCR to reprocess the 5' RACE reads, holding one entry per CDR3 protein. The table records 200,000 or so distinct CDR3 sequences, roughly 17% of them present only once. Sequencing was done on a sample of PBMCs or a T cell subset sorted from them (not recorded which). The receptors here all came from an adult woman who had mild COVID-19 (a few samples of this study predate the infection). Cell type and time point are not known.

The chain links TRBV10-3 to TRBJ2-7; D perhaps matches TRBD2 (5 bases). This CDR3 contains 14 residues. Trimming left V 6 bases short and J 4 bases short, with 16 bases between. From germline, CDR1 is ENHRY and CDR2 SYGVKD. The CDR3 reads CAIRGDDVSYEQYF. Written as DNA, the CDR3 is TGTGCCATCAGGGGAGATGACGTTTCGTACGAGCAGTACTTC.

The chain carries TRBV5-1 and TRBJ2-7, with D tentatively TRBD2 (5 bases). Germline assignment: CDR1 SGHRS and CDR2 YFSETQ. The CDR3 is 14 amino acids. Trimming shortened V by 6 bases and J by 1 base, and 14 bases separated the two germline ends. CDR3 in amino acids: CASTNSRVSYEQYF. The DNA of the CDR3 is TGCGCCAGCACCAATTCGCGGGTGTCCTACGAGCAGTACTTC.

The CDR3 sequence: CASSLYGGVTDTQYF. The CDR3 DNA follows: TGTGCCAGCAGCTTATACGGGGGGGTTACAGATACGCAGTATTTT. This rearrangement joins TRBV7-3 to TRBJ2-3; 8 bases map to TRBD2. With 2 bases clipped from V and 3 bases from J, the junction kept 4 bases outside the gene matches. This CDR3 spans 15 amino acids. Germline assignment: CDR1 SGHTA and CDR2 FQGTGA.

In this sample, this clonotype turned up a few times. The rearrangement links TRBV27 to TRBJ1-1; TRBD1 might be the D (6 bases). The V gene lost 6 bases and the J gene lost 2 bases, with 16 bases spanning the gap. In germline, CDR1 is MNHEY, CDR2 SMNVEV (reference sequence). CDR3 size: 15 residues. The CDR3 loop is CASSPRSQGNTEAFF. In DNA, the CDR3 is TGTGCCAGCAGCCCAAGGTCACAGGGAAACACTGAAGCTTTCTTT.

Only a few counts were recorded for this clonotype. The chain employs TRBV10-3 and TRBJ1-2, with D maybe TRBD1 (5 bases). The CDR3 consists of 14 residues. V shed 6 bases and J shed 2 bases, with 13 bases lying between them. The V gene's germline CDR1 is ENHRY and CDR2 SYGVKD. DNA of the CDR3: TGTGCCATCAGGGGCGGGGGATCAAACTATGGCTACACCTTC. It yields the protein CAIRGGGSNYGYTF.

The chain employs TRBV4-3 and TRBJ1-2; unclear D gene. V lost 1 base, J lost 9 bases, and 21 bases lay in between. The CDR3 contains 16 residues. Germline values: CDR1 LGHNA, CDR2 YSLEER. The CDR3 reads CASSQVAKGPRTSYTF. As DNA, the CDR3 is TGCGCCAGCAGCCAAGTGGCTAAGGGTCCAAGGACGAGCTACACCTTC.

V and J are TRBV7-2 and TRBJ2-5; D is unclear. V lost 6 bases, J lost 2 bases, and 13 bases lay in between. This CDR3 has 14 amino acids. Per germline, CDR1 SGHTA and CDR2 FQGNSA. This chain's CDR3 is CASRPRFLQETQYF. DNA of the CDR3: TGTGCCAGCAGACCGCGTTTCTTACAAGAGACCCAGTACTTC. Complete variable domain (other parts from reference TRBV7-2 and TRBJ2-5): GAGVSQSPSNKVTEKGKDVELRCDPISGHTALYWYRQSLGQGLEFLIYFQGNSAPDKSGLPSDRFSAERTGGSVSTLTIQRTQQEDSAVYLCASRPRFLQETQYFGPGTRLLVL.

This chain links TRBV7-2 with TRBJ2-3, with a possible D match to TRBD2 (6 bases). The germline V and J ends were trimmed by 5 bases and 0 bases, with 9 bases remaining between them. Germline values: CDR1 SGHTA, CDR2 FQGNSA. The length of the CDR3 is 14 residues. CDR3 sequence reads: CASSRLDSTDTQYF. CDR3 nucleotide sequence: TGTGCCAGCAGCCGACTAGATAGCACAGATACGCAGTATTTT.

This clonotype was observed a few times. Written as DNA, the CDR3 is TGTGCCAGCAGTTATGGAGGGGCCGGGAATTCACCCCTCCACTTT. Translated, it gives CASSYGGAGNSPLHF. The chain joins TRBV6-6 to TRBJ1-6; D is possibly TRBD1 (5 bases). Germline V gives CDR1 MNHNY, CDR2 SVGAGI (reference sequence). The V end lost 3 bases, the J end lost 7 bases, and 13 bases lay between the germline ends. The CDR3 consists of 15 residues.

This clonotype has only a few counts. The chain recombines TRBV11-2 with TRBJ1-6; 7 bases match TRBD1. J lost 8 bases, V lost 6 bases, and 7 bases had no gene match. The CDR3 is 14 amino acids. Germline V lookup: CDR1 SGHAT, CDR2 FQNNGV. The CDR3, as DNA: TGTGCCAGCAGTGATAGTAGGGGGCATTCACCCCTCCACTTT. This codes for CASSDSRGHSPLHF.